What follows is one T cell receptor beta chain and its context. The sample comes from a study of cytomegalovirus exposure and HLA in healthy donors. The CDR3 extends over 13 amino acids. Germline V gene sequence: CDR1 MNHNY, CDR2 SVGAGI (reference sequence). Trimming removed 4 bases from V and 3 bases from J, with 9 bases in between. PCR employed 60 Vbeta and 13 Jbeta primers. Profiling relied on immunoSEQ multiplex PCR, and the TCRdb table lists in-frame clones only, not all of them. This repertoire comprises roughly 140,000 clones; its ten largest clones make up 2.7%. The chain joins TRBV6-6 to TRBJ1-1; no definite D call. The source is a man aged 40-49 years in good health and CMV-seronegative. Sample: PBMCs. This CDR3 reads CASSLDTYTEAFF. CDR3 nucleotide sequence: TGTGCCAGCAGTTTAGACACGTACACTGAAGCTTTCTTT.